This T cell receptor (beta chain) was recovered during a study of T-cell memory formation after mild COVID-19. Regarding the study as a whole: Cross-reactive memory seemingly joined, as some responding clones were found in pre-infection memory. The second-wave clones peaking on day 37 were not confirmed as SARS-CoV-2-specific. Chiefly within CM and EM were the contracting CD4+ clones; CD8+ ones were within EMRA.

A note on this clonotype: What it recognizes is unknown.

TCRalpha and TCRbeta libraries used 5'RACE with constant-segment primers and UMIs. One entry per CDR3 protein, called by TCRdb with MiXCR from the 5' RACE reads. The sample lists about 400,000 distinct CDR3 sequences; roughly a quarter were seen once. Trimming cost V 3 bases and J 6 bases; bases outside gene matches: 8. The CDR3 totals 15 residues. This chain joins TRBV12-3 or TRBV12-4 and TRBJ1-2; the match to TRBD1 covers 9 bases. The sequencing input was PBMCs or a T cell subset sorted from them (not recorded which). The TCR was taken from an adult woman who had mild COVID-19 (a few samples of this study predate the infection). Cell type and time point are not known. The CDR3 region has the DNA TGTGCCAGCAGTTTTGGCCCGGACAGGGGTGATGGCTACACCTTC. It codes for CASSFGPDRGDGYTF.